Presented here are 31 T cell receptor beta chains from one specimen sequenced in a study of pediatric ulcerative colitis (dated by TCRdb to between 2019 and 2020). Library preparation used the immunoSEQ multiplex PCR assay. The table comes from immuneACCESS by way of TCRdb, which keeps in-frame sequences with V and J called. Part of the clones is missing from these tables; in studies checked, under half for an unresolved V gene and the rest for unknown reasons. A total of 35,000 to 45,000 clones appear in this sample, 83% of them only once. The top ten constitute less than 30% of the sample. The sample comprised blood. The receptor set was obtained from a girl aged 10 to 17 with moderate ulcerative colitis.

This chain uses TRBV9 with TRBJ2-1; 7 bases map to TRBD2. In germline, CDR1 is SGDLS, CDR2 YYNGEE. V lost 3 bases and J lost 2; bases outside the gene matches: 5. CDR3 length equals 15 residues. This CDR3 is CASSEPAGPYNEQFF. CDR3 nucleotides: TGTGCCAGCAGCGAACCAGCGGGGCCCTACAATGAGCAGTTCTTC.

This chain uses TRBV18 with TRBJ1-6; the D gene is possibly TRBD1 (6 bases). Germline V gene sequence: CDR1 KGHSH, CDR2 LQKENI. The V end was cut by 6 bases, the J end by 5 bases, with 14 bases between. This CDR3 region has 15 residues. The chain's CDR3 is CASSQPGANNSPLHF. The CDR3 nucleotides read TGTGCCAGCTCTCAACCAGGGGCGAATAATTCACCCCTCCACTTT.

The chain recombines TRBV6-1 with TRBJ2-7, with 8 bases fitting TRBD2. V shed 6 bases, J shed 0 bases, and the junction held 7 bases outside the gene matches. Germline assignment: CDR1 MNHNS and CDR2 SASEGT. The CDR3 is made up of 15 amino acids. CDR3 coding DNA: TGTGCCAGCAGGACCTTTAGCGGGACCTCCTACGAGCAGTACTTC. It yields the protein CASRTFSGTSYEQYF.

The rearrangement joins TRBV5-4 to TRBJ2-7; 9 nucleotides match TRBD2. After removal of 4 bases from V and 0 bases from J, the junction contained 14 bases not matched to a gene. Per germline, CDR1 SGHNT and CDR2 YYREEE (reference sequence). The CDR3 loop spans 18 amino acids. CDR3 in DNA: TGTGCCAGCAGCCGCTCGGACAGAGCGGGAGGACCCTCCTACGAGCAGTACTTC. This gives the protein CASSRSDRAGGPSYEQYF.

V and J are TRBV6-5 and TRBJ1-5; TRBD1 aligns across 9 bases. CDR1 is MNHEY and CDR2 is SVGAGI in the germline V gene. With 5 bases clipped from V and 6 bases from J, the junction kept 2 bases outside the gene matches. The CDR3 totals 13 residues. CDR3 protein: CASSETGGQPQHF. The CDR3 nucleotides are TGTGCCAGCAGTGAGACAGGGGGTCAGCCCCAGCATTTT.

The chain employs TRBV2 and TRBJ1-5; TRBD1 is a possible D gene (5 bases). CDR1 is SNHLY, CDR2 FYNNEI, per germline. The V end lost 7 bases, the J end lost 5 bases, and 12 bases lay between the germline ends. CDR3 length: 13 amino acids. CDR3 loop: CASIREGDQPQHF. The CDR3 DNA reads as TGTGCCAGCATCAGGGAAGGGGATCAGCCCCAGCATTTT. Full variable domain (outside the CDR3, taken from reference TRBV2 and TRBJ1-5): EPEVTQTPSHQVTQMGQEVILRCVPISNHLYFYWYRQILGQKVEFLVSFYNNEISEKSEIFDDQFSVERPDGSNFTLKIRSTKLEDSAMYFCASIREGDQPQHFGDGTRLSIL.

This CDR3 is CASSISGLENEKLFF. The CDR3 nucleotides read TGTGCCAGCAGCATCTCGGGACTGGAGAATGAAAAACTGTTTTTT. The chain couples TRBV7-9 to TRBJ1-4; a weak D match, TRBD1 (5 bases). The V and J ends lost 5 bases and 5 bases respectively, with 15 bases between them. The CDR3 contains 15 residues. CDR1 is SEHNR, CDR2 FQNEAQ, per germline (reference sequence).

This chain joins TRBV6-6 and TRBJ1-2; a possible D gene is TRBD1 (5 bases). This CDR3 region has 15 residues. V was cut by 5 bases and J by 8 bases, with 21 bases left in between. Germline V lookup: CDR1 MNHNY, CDR2 SVGAGI (reference sequence). DNA for the CDR3: TGTGCCAGCAGTCCCCGGGACCCCCTCGAGGACGGCTACACCTTC. Translating gives CASSPRDPLEDGYTF.

This clone occurred a few times. The J gene is TRBJ1-1, the V gene TRBV25-1; D might be TRBD1 (5 bases). Per germline, CDR1 MGHDK and CDR2 SYGVNS. The CDR3 loop spans 15 amino acids. Trimming left V 1 base short and J 5 bases short, with 14 bases between. In DNA, the CDR3 is TGTGCCAGCAGTGAATCTAGGGGCCGAGGGACTGAAGCTTTCTTT. This sequence encodes CASSESRGRGTEAFF. The full variable domain, completed using reference TRBV25-1 and TRBJ1-1, is EADIYQTPRYLVIGTGKKITLECSQTMGHDKMYWYQQDPGMELHLIHYSYGVNSTEKGDLSSESTVSRIRTEHFPLTLESARPSHTSQYLCASSESRGRGTEAFFGQGTRLTVV.

This chain links TRBV11-3 with TRBJ2-3, with 9 bases that match TRBD2. Germline trimming cut 5 bases from V and 1 base from J; bases unmatched to any gene: 4. This CDR3 region has 15 residues. Per the germline V gene, CDR1 is SGHNT and CDR2 is YENEEA. CDR3 nucleotides: TGTGCCAGCAGCCGCGGGGGGGCTCGCACAGATACGCAGTATTTT. Encoded protein: CASSRGGARTDTQYF.

The chain has TRBV19 and TRBJ2-5; unclear D gene. V was shortened by 0 bases and J by 2 bases, with 7 bases between the two germline ends. The CDR3 loop spans 14 amino acids. Germline values: CDR1 LNHDA, CDR2 SQIVND (reference sequence). The CDR3 here is CASSIDRIQETQYF. Written as DNA, the CDR3 is TGTGCCAGTAGTATAGATAGGATTCAAGAGACCCAGTACTTC. Together with reference TRBV19 and TRBJ2-5, the CDR3 gives the full variable domain: DGGITQSPKYLFRKEGQNVTLSCEQNLNHDAMYWYRQDPGQGLRLIYYSQIVNDFQKGDIAEGYSVSREKKESFPLTVTSAQKNPTAFYLCASSIDRIQETQYFGPGTRLLVL.

The chain recombines TRBV5-6 with TRBJ2-5, with 8 bases that match TRBD1. Per germline, CDR1 SGHDT and CDR2 YYEEEE. Trimming took 5 bases from V and 2 from J; bases not matched to a gene: 11. The CDR3 runs 16 residues. CDR3 DNA sequence: TGTGCCAGCAGTTATTGGGCAGGGGGCGAACAAGAGACCCAGTACTTC. This translates into CASSYWAGGEQETQYF.

The chain carries TRBV2 and TRBJ1-1; 7 bases are a match to TRBD1. Germline values: CDR1 SNHLY, CDR2 FYNNEI. Trimming at V came to 7 bases and at J to 1 base, leaving 6 bases not matched to a gene. This CDR3 spans 14 amino acids. CDR3 loop: CASTVDRTNTEAFF. DNA for the CDR3: TGTGCCAGCACCGTGGACAGGACGAACACTGAAGCTTTCTTT.

This sequence joins TRBV5-1 and TRBJ1-5, with D possibly being TRBD1 (6 bases). The CDR3 covers 13 residues. V shed 6 bases and J shed 7 bases, with 14 bases lying between them. Germline CDR1 is SGHRS and CDR2 is YFSETQ. The CDR3 spells CASTQGEGQPQHF. CDR3 sequence (DNA): TGCGCCAGCACACAGGGTGAGGGGCAGCCCCAGCATTTT.

This clone was seen once. This chain joins TRBV19 and TRBJ2-7; 8 bases line up with TRBD1. Germline assignment: CDR1 LNHDA and CDR2 SQIVND (reference sequence). The CDR3 extends over 14 amino acids. Losses at the gene ends were 10 bases for V and 3 bases for J; bases not matched to a gene: 11. As DNA, the CDR3 is TGTGCCACCCAGCCAACAGGGGGTTTCTACGAGCAGTACTTC. Its translation: CATQPTGGFYEQYF.

The gene calls are TRBV19 and TRBJ2-6; D unclear. Trimming removed 4 bases from V and 1 base from J, with 8 bases in between. The germline gives CDR1 LNHDA, CDR2 SQIVND (reference sequence). The CDR3 sequence is 15 residues long. CDR3 amino acids: CASSTVGSGANVLTF. The CDR3 DNA is TGTGCCAGTAGTACGGTGGGGTCTGGGGCCAACGTCCTGACTTTC.

The chain carries TRBV4-2 and TRBJ1-1, with unresolved D. Germline V lookup: CDR1 LGHNA, CDR2 YNFKEQ. Trimming removed 2 bases at V and 2 bases at J, with 12 bases between. This CDR3 spans 15 amino acids. The CDR3 bases are TGTGCCAGCAGCCAACTGGAGGGTTTAAACACTGAAGCTTTCTTT. Its protein is CASSQLEGLNTEAFF.

The V and J genes are TRBV7-9 and TRBJ1-6; D may be TRBD1 (6 bases). The germline V and J ends were trimmed by 5 bases and 6 bases, with 20 bases remaining between them. Germline CDR1 SEHNR, CDR2 FQNEAQ (reference sequence). The CDR3 contains 17 residues. CDR3 residues: CASSLLTGFDFNSPLHF. The CDR3 DNA follows: TGTGCCAGCAGCCTACTAACAGGGTTTGACTTTAATTCACCCCTCCACTTT. Full variable domain (remainder filled in from reference TRBV7-9 and TRBJ1-6): DTGVSQNPRHKITKRGQNVTFRCDPISEHNRLYWYRQTLGQGPEFLTYFQNEAQLEKSRLLSDRFSAERPKGSFSTLEIQRTEQGDSAMYLCASSLLTGFDFNSPLHFGNGTRLTVT.

The chain joins TRBV5-1 to TRBJ1-2; TRBD1 is a possible D gene (5 bases). Trimming cost V 3 bases and J 6 bases, with 24 bases left between them. Germline assignment: CDR1 SGHRS and CDR2 YFSETQ. The CDR3 is 17 amino acids. The CDR3 is CASSSRGFFGASDGYTF. The CDR3 DNA reads TGCGCCAGCAGCTCCCGAGGGTTTTTTGGGGCTAGTGATGGCTACACCTTC.

The V call is TRBV28, the J call TRBJ2-1; D call uncertain. In germline, CDR1 is MDHEN, CDR2 SYDVKM. The V gene lost 5 bases and the J gene lost 4 bases, with 12 bases spanning the gap. The CDR3 has 14 amino acids. The chain's CDR3 is CASSPLSRYNEQFF. In DNA form, the CDR3 reads TGTGCCAGCAGTCCCCTTTCCAGATACAATGAGCAGTTCTTC.

The CDR3 nucleotides are TGTGCCAGCAGATCGGGCCAAGCTTCCTACGAGCAGTACTTC. Residues: CASRSGQASYEQYF. The V gene is TRBV28, the J gene TRBJ2-7, with D unclear. Trimming took 6 bases from V and 1 from J, leaving 13 bases between them. Germline V lookup: CDR1 MDHEN, CDR2 SYDVKM. The CDR3 totals 14 residues.

The chain has TRBV2 and TRBJ1-3; D uncertain. The ends were cut back, 5 bases at V and 5 bases at J, with 13 bases in the middle. The CDR3 totals 14 residues. Germline CDR1 is SNHLY and CDR2 is FYNNEI. CDR3 amino acids: CASSLGVRRNTIYF. CDR3 bases: TGTGCCAGCAGTCTTGGGGTCCGTCGAAACACCATATATTTT.

This chain joins TRBV18 and TRBJ2-7; D is unresolved. The germline V and J ends were trimmed by 2 bases and 2 bases, with 10 bases remaining between them. The CDR3 totals 14 residues. Germline V gene sequence: CDR1 KGHSH, CDR2 LQKENI. The CDR3 sequence: CASSPSGDTYEQYF. CDR3 DNA sequence: TGTGCCAGCTCACCATCGGGCGATACCTACGAGCAGTACTTC.

J is TRBJ1-2 and V is TRBV9; D call uncertain. V was clipped by 0 bases and J by 3 bases, with 21 bases between them. In germline, CDR1 is SGDLS, CDR2 YYNGEE. The CDR3 runs 18 residues. DNA of the CDR3: TGTGCCAGCAGCGTAGATGAGATGAGTGGACCAACTCACTATGGCTACACCTTC. Encoded protein: CASSVDEMSGPTHYGYTF.

J is TRBJ1-2 and V is TRBV15, with D hard to call. Germline assignment: CDR1 LNHNV and CDR2 YYDKDF (reference sequence). V lost 0 bases and J lost 6, with 17 bases in between. The CDR3 runs to 16 residues. CDR3 in amino acids: CATSRDLLQAADGYTF. The CDR3 DNA follows: TGTGCCACCAGCAGAGATTTATTGCAGGCGGCCGATGGCTACACCTTC.

V is TRBV25-1 and J is TRBJ2-1, with 8 positions matching TRBD1. Germline V gene lookup returns CDR1 MGHDK and CDR2 SYGVNS. The CDR3 extends over 13 amino acids. With V trimmed by 6 bases and J by 9 bases, 7 bases remained unmatched. The CDR3 region has the DNA TGTGCCAGCAGAGACAGGGGAATGGTTGAGCAGTTCTTC. It yields the protein CASRDRGMVEQFF.

The genes are TRBV19 and TRBJ1-2; D is undetermined. The V end was cut by 2 bases, the J end by 6 bases, with 16 bases between. Germline V gene sequence: CDR1 LNHDA, CDR2 SQIVND (reference sequence). The CDR3 totals 15 residues. CDR3 sequence reads: CASSIFQSAGDGYTF. The CDR3 bases are TGTGCCAGTAGTATATTCCAGTCAGCTGGAGATGGCTACACCTTC.

The chain combines TRBV28 with TRBJ1-2; 9 positions agree with TRBD1. The junction had 7 bases not matched to a gene; V was cut back by 6 bases and J by 5 bases. The CDR3 length is 14 residues. Germline V gene sequence: CDR1 MDHEN, CDR2 SYDVKM. The CDR3 loop is CASRGQGDSYGYTF. Written as DNA, the CDR3 is TGTGCCAGCAGGGGACAGGGCGATTCTTATGGCTACACCTTC.

The J gene is TRBJ1-5, the V gene TRBV7-6, with D perhaps matching TRBD1 (5 bases). There are 13 residues in the CDR3. V dropped 5 bases and J dropped 3 bases, with 8 bases sitting between them. Germline assignment: CDR1 SGHVS and CDR2 FNYEAQ. Written as DNA, the CDR3 is TGTGCCAGCAGCCCCGGGACCAATCAGCCCCAGCATTTT. Translation gives CASSPGTNQPQHF.

The chain combines TRBV11-2 with TRBJ2-7, with D possibly being TRBD2 (5 bases). Germline assignment: CDR1 SGHAT and CDR2 FQNNGV. The CDR3 extends over 13 amino acids. V was pared by 1 base and J by 7 bases, with 11 bases between. This chain's CDR3 is CASSLAGMDEQYF. CDR3 DNA: TGTGCCAGCAGCTTAGCGGGGATGGATGAGCAGTACTTC.

CDR3 nucleotides: TGTGCCAGTAGTATAAACCGGTTAAATAATGAAAAACTGTTTTTT. It specifies CASSINRLNNEKLFF. This chain links TRBV19 with TRBJ1-4; D is ambiguous. Germline V gives CDR1 LNHDA, CDR2 SQIVND (reference sequence). Trimming pared 2 bases from V and 4 bases from J, leaving 11 bases between. The CDR3 consists of 15 residues.